The rows below give T cell receptor beta chains drawn from one sample of a study of blood T cell repertoires in COVID-19. Profiled with immunoSEQ multiplex PCR; TCRdb holds only in-frame clones, not every one. The data hold roughly 140,000 clones, with roughly 84% observed a single time. The sequencing input was PBMCs or T cells enriched from blood (not recorded which). The receptors stem from a woman aged 45 to 65 who had been exposed to COVID-19. The CDR3 runs from the conserved cysteine through the conserved F or W. The order of the fields is D gene, V gene, clone size, J gene, CDR3 protein, CDR3 DNA. D genes are given only for firm matches. The size of a clone is reported for some rows only, either as once, few or many, or as a class for expanded clones.

>-|TRBV5-4|-|TRBJ2-1
CASSLWSRNNEQFF
TGTGCCAGCAGCTTGTGGTCTAGAAACAATGAGCAGTTCTTC
>-|TRBV5-6|-|TRBJ2-5
CASSLAGGSHLETQYF
TGTGCCAGCAGCTTGGCAGGGGGGAGTCATTTGGAGACCCAGTACTTC
>TRBD2|TRBV27|many|TRBJ2-1
CASSTPGLGSHEQFF
TGTGCCAGCAGTACACCGGGACTAGGGTCCCATGAGCAGTTCTTC
>TRBD1|TRBV14|-|TRBJ1-1
CASSLRTGHNTEAFF
TGTGCCAGCAGCCTGCGGACAGGACATAACACTGAAGCTTTCTTT
>-|TRBV7-2|-|TRBJ2-5
CASSLIARETQYF
TGTGCCAGCAGCTTAATAGCGAGGGAGACCCAGTACTTC
>TRBD2|TRBV11-2|-|TRBJ2-1
CASSLTSGGSYNEQFF
TGTGCCAGCAGCTTAACGTCGGGAGGATCCTACAATGAGCAGTTCTTC
>TRBD1|TRBV5-8|-|TRBJ1-2
CASSPRDRGLGYGYTF
TGTGCCAGCAGCCCGAGGGACAGGGGGCTCGGCTATGGCTACACCTTC
>-|TRBV7-2|-|TRBJ1-1
CASSVPGRWDTEAFF
TGTGCCAGCAGCGTTCCAGGGCGCTGGGACACTGAAGCTTTCTTT
>TRBD1|TRBV15|-|TRBJ2-5
CATSVDRGREKQETQYF
TGTGCCACCAGCGTGGACAGGGGGCGTGAAAAACAAGAGACCCAGTACTTC
>-|TRBV5-1|-|TRBJ2-7
CASSLSAGPLEQYF
TGCGCCAGCAGCTTGTCAGCAGGGCCCCTCGAGCAGTACTTC
>TRBD2|TRBV10-1|-|TRBJ2-7
CASSGAGTEQYF
TGCGCCAGCAGTGGAGCGGGAACGGAGCAGTACTTC
>TRBD2|TRBV4-1|-|TRBJ2-7
CASSQDNGGGYEQYF
TGCGCCAGCAGCCAAGATAATGGCGGGGGATACGAGCAGTACTTC
>TRBD1|TRBV10-3|few|TRBJ1-2
CAIRDLQQGYGYTF
TGTGCCATCAGGGACCTACAACAGGGGTATGGCTACACCTTC
>-|TRBV13|once|TRBJ2-7
CASSLLRYEQYF
TGTGCCAGCAGCTTATTGCGCTACGAGCAGTACTTC
>-|TRBV23-1|once|TRBJ1-6
CADPSGSDNSPLHF
TGCGCTGATCCATCGGGGTCTGATAATTCACCCCTCCACTTT
>-|TRBV19|-|TRBJ1-4
CASSVTGLTNEKLFF
TGTGCCAGTAGTGTCACAGGGTTGACTAATGAAAAACTGTTTTTT
>-|TRBV27|few|TRBJ2-2
CASSVGRLGDTGELFF
TGTGCCAGCAGTGTCGGCCGGCTAGGAGACACCGGGGAGCTGTTTTTT
>-|TRBV25-1|-|TRBJ2-7
CASSEHSASYEQYF
TGTGCCAGCAGTGAACATAGCGCCTCCTACGAGCAGTACTTC
>-|TRBV20-1|-|TRBJ2-5
CSASWGGARETQYF
TGCAGTGCTAGTTGGGGGGGGGCCAGAGAGACCCAGTACTTC
>TRBD2|TRBV7-6|once|TRBJ2-7
CASSLSSGLAGYEQYF
TGTGCCAGCAGCTTATCGTCGGGACTAGCGGGCTACGAGCAGTACTTC
>-|TRBV9|-|TRBJ2-3
CASSVDTRVDTQYF
TGTGCCAGCAGCGTAGATACCAGGGTAGATACGCAGTATTTT
>-|TRBV5-1|-|TRBJ2-7
CASSLEGAYEQYF
TGCGCCAGCAGCTTGGAAGGGGCCTACGAGCAGTACTTC
>TRBD1|TRBV27|-|TRBJ1-6
CASRPSGTGVRHLHF
TGTGCCAGCAGACCCTCCGGGACAGGGGTACGGCACCTCCACTTT
>TRBD1|TRBV5-4|-|TRBJ1-4
CASSLGTGWGEKLFF
TGTGCCAGCAGCTTGGGGACAGGGTGGGGTGAAAAACTGTTTTTT
>-|TRBV7-9|-|TRBJ2-7
CASSLPASGGFLYEQYF
TGTGCCAGCAGCCTCCCTGCGTCCGGGGGATTTTTATACGAGCAGTACTTC
>-|TRBV9|-|TRBJ1-6
CASSVEGQNSPLHF
TGTGCCAGCAGCGTAGAGGGGCAGAATTCACCCCTCCACTTT
>TRBD1|TRBV9|-|TRBJ2-1
CASSPTPLQGASSYNEQFF
TGTGCCAGCAGCCCCACCCCCCTTCAGGGGGCTAGCTCCTACAATGAGCAGTTCTTC
>-|TRBV5-1|-|TRBJ1-4
CASSLWLNEKLFF
TGCGCCAGCAGCTTGTGGCTTAATGAAAAACTGTTTTTT
>-|TRBV6-5|-|TRBJ1-3
CASSPGGAGNTIYF
TGTGCCAGCAGTCCGGGAGGGGCTGGAAACACCATATATTTT
>-|TRBV7-9|-|TRBJ2-1
CASSLAGSYNEQFF
TGTGCCAGCAGCTTAGCTGGCAGTTACAATGAGCAGTTCTTC
>TRBD1|TRBV27|-|TRBJ2-3
CASSLTGISDTQYF
TGTGCCAGCAGTTTGACAGGGATATCGGATACGCAGTATTTT
>TRBD1|TRBV18|-|TRBJ1-2
CASSPSWTGDGYTF
TGTGCCAGCTCACCATCTTGGACAGGGGACGGCTACACCTTC
>-|TRBV7-9|-|TRBJ1-1
CASSLGQGGIVEAFF
TGTGCCAGCAGCTTAGGGCAGGGAGGTATAGTTGAAGCTTTCTTT
>-|TRBV6-2/TRBV6-3|once|TRBJ1-2
CASGRHGYTF
TGTGCCAGCGGCCGGCATGGCTACACCTTC
>TRBD1|TRBV5-8|-|TRBJ1-3
CASSSGTGSSGNTIYF
TGTGCCAGCAGCTCTGGGACAGGGTCTTCGGGAAACACCATATATTTT
>-|TRBV29-1|-|TRBJ1-1
CSVGEGGFSTEAFF
TGCAGCGTTGGAGAGGGAGGCTTTAGCACTGAAGCTTTCTTT
>TRBD1|TRBV6-2/TRBV6-3|-|TRBJ1-4
CASSVTGTGAEKLFF
TGTGCCAGCAGTGTAACCGGGACAGGGGCGGAAAAACTGTTTTTT
>TRBD1|TRBV6-1|-|TRBJ1-5
CASSEQGQGGGNQPQHF
TGTGCCAGCAGTGAGCAGGGACAGGGTGGTGGCAATCAGCCCCAGCATTTT
>-|TRBV7-9|-|TRBJ2-1
CASRSPSYEQFF
TGTGCCAGCAGATCTCCTAGTTATGAGCAGTTCTTC
>TRBD2|TRBV19|once|TRBJ2-7
CASSTLFSGKMYEQYF
TGTGCCAGTAGTACACTTTTCAGCGGGAAGATGTACGAGCAGTACTTC